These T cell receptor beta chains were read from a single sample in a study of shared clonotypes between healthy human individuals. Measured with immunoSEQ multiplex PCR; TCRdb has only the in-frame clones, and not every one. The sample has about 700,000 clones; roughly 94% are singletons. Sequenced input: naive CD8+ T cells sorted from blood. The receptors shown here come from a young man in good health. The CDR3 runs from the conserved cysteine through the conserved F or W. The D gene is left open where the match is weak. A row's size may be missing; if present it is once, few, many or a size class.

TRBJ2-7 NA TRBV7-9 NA CASSLTTAYEQYF TGTGCCAGCAGCTTAACTACGGCTTACGAGCAGTACTTC
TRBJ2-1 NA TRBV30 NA CAWSVGASKYNEQFF TGTGCCTGGAGTGTAGGGGCTAGTAAATACAATGAGCAGTTCTTC
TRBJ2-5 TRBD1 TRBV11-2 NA CASSLGRDRGLEETQYF TGTGCCAGCAGCTTAGGTCGGGACAGGGGGCTTGAGGAGACCCAGTACTTC
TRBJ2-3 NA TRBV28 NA CASSLRSRVDTQYF TGTGCCAGCAGTTTAAGGAGTCGAGTAGATACGCAGTATTTT
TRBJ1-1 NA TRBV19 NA CASSSWGNTEAFF TGTGCCAGTAGCTCCTGGGGGAACACTGAAGCTTTCTTT
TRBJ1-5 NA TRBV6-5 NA CASSYSSNSNQPQHF TGTGCCAGCAGTTACTCGTCGAACAGCAATCAGCCCCAGCATTTT
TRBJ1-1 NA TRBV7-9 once CASSSEVGINTEAFF TGTGCCAGCAGCTCCGAGGTCGGAATAAACACTGAAGCTTTCTTT
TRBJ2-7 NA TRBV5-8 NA CASSGDTLIAYEQYF TGTGCCAGCAGCGGGGACACTTTGATAGCCTACGAGCAGTACTTC
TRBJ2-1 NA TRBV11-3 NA CASSLGVGVVNEQFF TGTGCCAGCAGCTTAGGAGTGGGAGTGGTCAATGAGCAGTTCTTC
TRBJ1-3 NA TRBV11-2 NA CASSFLSGNTIYF TGTGCCAGCAGCTTCCTAAGTGGAAACACCATATATTTT
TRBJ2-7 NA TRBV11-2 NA CASSLWNGQYYEQYF TGTGCCAGCAGCTTATGGAATGGACAGTACTACGAGCAGTACTTC
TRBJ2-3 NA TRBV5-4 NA CASSFRGTDTQYF TGTGCCAGCAGCTTTAGAGGGACAGATACGCAGTATTTT